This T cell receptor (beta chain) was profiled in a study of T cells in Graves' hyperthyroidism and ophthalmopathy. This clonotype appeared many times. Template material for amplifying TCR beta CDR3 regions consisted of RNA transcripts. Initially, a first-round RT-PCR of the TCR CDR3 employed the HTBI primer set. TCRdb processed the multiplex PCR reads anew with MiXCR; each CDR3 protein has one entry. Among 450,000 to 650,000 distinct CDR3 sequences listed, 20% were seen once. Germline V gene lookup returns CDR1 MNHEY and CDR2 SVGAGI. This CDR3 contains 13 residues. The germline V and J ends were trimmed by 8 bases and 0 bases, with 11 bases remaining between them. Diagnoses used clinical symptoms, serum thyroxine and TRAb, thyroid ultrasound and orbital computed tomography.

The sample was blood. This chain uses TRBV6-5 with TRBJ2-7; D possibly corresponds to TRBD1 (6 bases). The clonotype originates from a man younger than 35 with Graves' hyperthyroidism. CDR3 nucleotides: TGTGCCAGCGCTGCCAGGGGCTCCTACGAGCAGTACTTC. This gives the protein CASAARGSYEQYF.